This TCR beta chain came from a study of blood T cell repertoires in COVID-19. Study details: Whether acute or convalescent, the COVID-19 samples came from the United States, Italy and Spain.

In the authors' workflow: Estimation of nucleated cell counts was performed using reference gene primer amplification. Assay: immunoSEQ multiplex PCR; the TCRdb copy retains only in-frame clones and omits some. The DNA gave D and trimming, while V, J and clone size come from that table. This sample carries around 190,000 clones, approximately 87% of them seen once, and the ten largest clones take more than 20%. Per the germline V gene, CDR1 is SGHRS and CDR2 is YFSETQ. The CDR3 totals 14 residues. V was pared by 4 bases and J by 5 bases, with 12 bases between. The TCR sequence derives from a man between 65 and 85 years old with active or convalescent COVID-19. The chain links TRBV5-1 to TRBJ1-4; maybe TRBD1 (6 bases). Sequencing was done on a sample of peripheral blood. CDR3 amino acids: CASSPWTVNEKLFF. The CDR3 bases are TGCGCCAGCAGCCCGTGGACAGTGAATGAAAAACTGTTTTTT.